A selection of T cell receptor beta chains follows, all from one sample in a study of identical twins. TCRdb used MiXCR to reprocess the 5' RACE reads, holding one entry per CDR3 protein. The table includes about 700,000 distinct CDR3 sequences, over 5% detected once. What was sequenced was naive T cells sorted from blood. The source of these receptors is a young man in good health. Both conserved end residues are part of each CDR3. D genes are given only for firm matches. Clone size, where shown, is once, few, many, or a class for clones that have expanded.

TRBV25-1	many	TRBJ2-1	NA	TGTGCCAGCAGTGATCTGAGGTTTCAGTTCTTC	CASSDLRFQFF
TRBV10-3	many	TRBJ1-2	NA	TGTGCCATCAGTGAACCAGAATACGGCTACACCTTC	CAISEPEYGYTF
TRBV29-1	many	TRBJ2-7	NA	TGCAGCGTTGATGCATGGGGGTCTAACGAGCAGTACTTC	CSVDAWGSNEQYF
TRBV7-9	many	TRBJ2-5	NA	TGTGCCAGCAGCGTAGGCCAGAGGGGATGGACCCAGTACTTC	CASSVGQRGWTQYF
TRBV5-1	NA	TRBJ2-7	NA	TGCGCCAGCAGCCCCCGGACAGTTCAAACCTACGAGCAGTACTTC	CASSPRTVQTYEQYF
TRBV30	few	TRBJ2-3	TRBD1	TGTGCCTGGAGAGACCCCACAGGGGGAGGTACGCAGTATTTT	CAWRDPTGGGTQYF
TRBV28	NA	TRBJ2-3	NA	TGTGCCAGCAGACACCAGACGGACCTTCGCACAGATACGCAGTATTTT	CASRHQTDLRTDTQYF
TRBV20-1	many	TRBJ2-1	NA	TGCAGTGCTAGGGAATTTAGCGGTAGCTCCTACAATGAGCAGTTCTTC	CSAREFSGSSYNEQFF
TRBV6-6	few	TRBJ2-1	NA	TGTGCCAGCAGTTACTCGACTAAGTGGGGGTTCTTC	CASSYSTKWGFF
TRBV29-1	few	TRBJ2-7	NA	TGCAGCGTTGCGCTCGGAGCCCTCACAAATGAGGAGCAGTACTTC	CSVALGALTNEEQYF
TRBV27	few	TRBJ1-6	NA	TGTGCCAGCAGTTTCGGGACCTTTTCACCCCTCCACTTT	CASSFGTFSPLHF
TRBV27	few	TRBJ2-2	NA	TGTGCCAGCAGTTTCTGGGTCGACGGGGAGCTGTTTTTT	CASSFWVDGELFF
TRBV5-1	few	TRBJ2-5	TRBD2	TGCGCCAGCAGCTTGGAGGCTAGCGGGGGGCAAGAGACCCAGTACTTC	CASSLEASGGQETQYF
TRBV28	many	TRBJ1-1	TRBD1	TGTGCCAGCAGTTCTGGACAGGAGGCCCCCAGAGCTTTCTTT	CASSSGQEAPRAFF
TRBV7-2	NA	TRBJ1-1	NA	TGTGCCAGCAGCGCGTTTAATAGGGCCACTGAAGCTTTCTTT	CASSAFNRATEAFF
TRBV10-1	NA	TRBJ2-1	TRBD2	TGCGCCAGCAGCGACGGGAGGCCCTCCTACAATGAGCAGTTCTTC	CASSDGRPSYNEQFF
TRBV7-7	many	TRBJ1-1	NA	TGTGCCAGCAGCTTAACAGTAGTCAGGGTTAACACTGAAGCTTTCTTT	CASSLTVVRVNTEAFF